This TCR beta chain was obtained from a study of regulatory T cells in long-lasting Graves disease. Germline assignment: CDR1 SGHTA and CDR2 FQGNSA. CDR3 size: 13 residues. Trimming at V came to 6 bases and at J to 12 bases, leaving 14 bases not matched to a gene. CDR3-region Arm-PCR and iRepertoire HTBI primers produced the TCR beta libraries. TCRdb fed the multiplex PCR reads into MiXCR, producing one record per CDR3 protein. The sample gives 430,000 or so distinct CDR3 sequences, roughly 21% of which show up once; roughly an eighth is in the top ten. Time point in this sample: persistent/refractory GD, antithyroid drugs over 5 years with positive TRAb. The authors made the TCR library using RNA they extracted from PBMCs.

This receptor was taken from a female donor with Graves disease. The chain uses TRBV7-2 and TRBJ2-7; 7 nucleotides agree with TRBD1. Sequencing used peripheral blood mononuclear cells (PBMCs), obtained when the disease was refractory, from a patient treated with antithyroid drugs. CDR3 sequence (DNA): TGTGCCAGCAGGGGGACAGACAACCTACTGTGGTACTTC. This sequence encodes CASRGTDNLLWYF. Variable domain in full (rest from reference TRBV7-2 and TRBJ2-7): GAGVSQSPSNKVTEKGKDVELRCDPISGHTALYWYRQSLGQGLEFLIYFQGNSAPDKSGLPSDRFSAERTGGSVSTLTIQRTQQEDSAVYLCASRGTDNLLWYFGPGTRLTVT.